The T cell receptor (beta chain) described here comes from a study of CD8+CD57+ T cells in acquired aplastic anemia. Findings and limits, study-wide: A set of approximately 29 CD8+ CDR3 sequences was shared between patients and controls, and these sequences appeared highly expressed in patients.

The V gene's germline CDR1 is SGHTA and CDR2 FQGTGA. V lost 4 bases to trimming and J lost 9 bases; unmatched junction nucleotides: 9. There are 13 residues in the CDR3. A note on this clonotype: The antigen remains unidentified.

According to the study, genomic DNA was the template for TCR beta VDJ and CDR3 profiling. TCRdb passed the reads through MiXCR, listing each CDR3 protein once. The sample includes roughly 200,000 distinct CDR3 sequences, under 65% of them seen just once. The chain is built from TRBV7-3 and TRBJ2-7; 7 positions match TRBD2. The specimen sequenced was sorted CD4+, CD8+, or CD8+CD57+ T cells (not recorded which) from PBMCs. The receptor comes from a human donor in good health. As DNA, the CDR3 is TGTGCCAGCAGCTCCGGGACTACGATCTGGCAGTACTTC. Translation: CASSSGTTIWQYF.